A single sample gave rise to the 19 T cell receptor beta chains below, sequenced in a study of blood T cell repertoires in COVID-19. Some clones are missing from TCRdb's copy, which holds only in-frame ones; the method was immunoSEQ multiplex PCR. The sample lists hundreds of thousands of clones, approximately 88% occurring once. Sequencing input: peripheral blood. The receptors shown here come from a young woman who had recovered from COVID-19.

This clone was picked up a small number of times. The rearrangement links TRBV5-1 to TRBJ1-6; 7 bases agree with TRBD1. Germline V gene lookup returns CDR1 SGHRS and CDR2 YFSETQ. The CDR3 extends over 15 amino acids. V shed 4 bases, J shed 8 bases, and the junction held 9 bases outside the gene matches. DNA for the CDR3: TGCGCCAGCAGCGCCGAGACAGGGACAGATTCACCCCTCCACTTT. Translating gives CASSAETGTDSPLHF.

The chain recombines TRBV19 with TRBJ1-2; D possibly corresponds to TRBD1 (6 bases). CDR3 length equals 12 residues. Trimming took off 5 bases at V and 8 bases at J, with 12 bases between the two ends. Germline assignment: CDR1 LNHDA and CDR2 SQIVND (reference sequence). The CDR3 DNA sequence: TGTGCCAGTAGTGCGGGGGCAGACGGCTACACCTTC. Its translation is CASSAGADGYTF.

The chain uses TRBV7-6 and TRBJ2-7; D is uncertain. CDR1 is SGHVS, CDR2 FNYEAQ, per germline. The CDR3 is made up of 11 amino acids. Trimming removed 8 bases at V and 3 bases at J, with 8 bases between. CDR3 coding DNA: TGTGCCAGCGGCCCGGGCTACGAGCAGTACTTC. Translation: CASGPGYEQYF.

This clone was observed a single time. CDR3: CASIGDTEAFF. Here the CDR3 DNA reads TGTGCCAGCATAGGGGACACTGAAGCTTTCTTT. The V gene is TRBV3-1 (or the pseudogene TRBV3-2), the J gene TRBJ1-1; a possible D gene is TRBD1 (5 bases). Germline CDR1 LGHDT, CDR2 YNNKEL (reference sequence). CDR3 size: 11 residues. The V gene lost 7 bases and the J gene lost 3 bases, with 6 bases spanning the gap.

CDR3 sequence: CSVAQGQGNTEAFF. CDR3 nucleotides: TGCAGCGTTGCACAGGGACAGGGGAACACTGAAGCTTTCTTT. The rearrangement joins TRBV29-1 to TRBJ1-1; 9 bases fit TRBD1. The V and J ends lost 4 bases and 1 base, in that order; junction bases with no gene match: 4. CDR1 and CDR2 (germline): SQVTM, ANQGSEA. This CDR3 contains 14 residues.

About this clone: Other DNA sequences in this sample translate to the same CDR3. The chain employs TRBV7-2 and TRBJ1-1; 8 bases are a match to TRBD1. After removal of 4 bases from V and 4 bases from J, the junction contained 5 bases not matched to a gene. Germline CDR1 and CDR2: SGHTA and FQGNSA. The CDR3 consists of 14 residues. CDR3 loop: CASSSRTGSTEAFF. The CDR3 bases are TGTGCCAGCAGCTCCCGGACAGGGAGCACTGAAGCTTTCTTT. The full variable domain, rest sourced from reference TRBV7-2 and TRBJ1-1, is GAGVSQSPSNKVTEKGKDVELRCDPISGHTALYWYRQSLGQGLEFLIYFQGNSAPDKSGLPSDRFSAERTGGSVSTLTIQRTQQEDSAVYLCASSSRTGSTEAFFGQGTRLTVV.

This chain uses TRBV6-6 with TRBJ1-5; D is uncertain. Between the trimmed V and J ends, which lost 6 bases and 4 bases, there was a span of 13 bases. CDR3 length: 14 residues. Germline-derived CDR1 and CDR2 are MNHNY and SVGAGI (reference sequence). CDR3 in DNA: TGTGCCAGCAGGGGTCCGGCGGAGAATCAGCCCCAGCATTTT. Translated, it gives CASRGPAENQPQHF.

The DNA for the CDR3 is TGCGCCAGCAGCTCGTGGACTAGCGGGGGATATGAGCAGTTCTTC. This encodes CASSSWTSGGYEQFF. This chain uses TRBV5-1 with TRBJ2-1; 13 bases fit TRBD2. The CDR3 loop spans 15 amino acids. Germline V gene data show CDR1 as SGHRS and CDR2 as YFSETQ. The ends lost 3 bases at V and 8 bases at J; junction bases unmatched: 5.

The V and J genes are TRBV28 and TRBJ1-6, with D uncertain. The V and J ends lost 2 bases and 6 bases respectively, with 8 bases between them. This CDR3 contains 14 residues. Germline V gene lookup returns CDR1 MDHEN and CDR2 SYDVKM. The CDR3 DNA follows: TGTGCCAGCAGTTTAGGCGGATCTAATTCACCCCTCCACTTT. Translation: CASSLGGSNSPLHF.

This sequence joins TRBV3-1 (or the pseudogene TRBV3-2) and TRBJ1-1, with 9 bases lining up with TRBD1. CDR1 is LGHDT and CDR2 is YNNKEL in the germline V gene (reference sequence). CDR3 length: 14 residues. The ends lost 0 bases at V and 11 bases at J; junction bases unmatched: 7. Here the CDR3 DNA reads TGTGCCAGCAGCCAAGAGGACAGGGGCTTGAACGCTTTCTTT. It specifies CASSQEDRGLNAFF.

This rearrangement joins TRBV5-1 to TRBJ2-1, with TRBD2 matching 7 bases. Trimming at V came to 1 base and at J to 2 bases, leaving 3 bases not matched to a gene. The CDR3 length is 15 residues. Germline CDR1 SGHRS, CDR2 YFSETQ. This CDR3 is CASSLIGGTYNEQFF. CDR3 nucleotide sequence: TGCGCCAGCAGCTTGATCGGGGGGACCTACAATGAGCAGTTCTTC.

The CDR3 DNA reads as TGTGCCAGCAGTGAAGAAAACAGCTACTATGGCTACACCTTC. This translates into CASSEENSYYGYTF. The chain carries TRBV6-1 and TRBJ1-2; D not resolved. V was pared by 1 base and J by 3 bases, with 9 bases between. CDR3 length equals 14 residues. Per the germline V gene, CDR1 is MNHNS and CDR2 is SASEGT.

This clone was found a few times. The chain carries TRBV28 and TRBJ1-1; D is unresolved. V was shortened by 4 bases and J by 3 bases, with 9 bases between the two germline ends. This CDR3 has 13 residues. The germline V gene encodes CDR1 MDHEN and CDR2 SYDVKM. The CDR3 region has the DNA TGTGCCAGCAGTTCAGGTCGGCACACTGAAGCTTTCTTT. This translates into CASSSGRHTEAFF.

This clone appeared a few times. This sample also contains other DNA sequences that code for the same CDR3. This rearrangement joins TRBV3-1 (or the pseudogene TRBV3-2) to TRBJ1-6; 8 nucleotides match TRBD1. Per the germline V gene, CDR1 is LGHDT and CDR2 is YNNKEL (reference sequence). V was pared by 4 bases and J by 7 bases, with 3 bases of the junction left unmatched. The CDR3 contains 14 residues. CDR3 sequence (DNA): TGTGCCAGCAGCCCAACAGGGGGGAATTCACCCCTCCACTTT. It yields the protein CASSPTGGNSPLHF.

The genes are TRBV11-3 and TRBJ2-2; 8 bases fit TRBD1. J lost 5 bases, V lost 4 bases, and 0 bases had no gene match. CDR1 SGHNT and CDR2 YENEEA come from the germline V gene. The CDR3 loop spans 13 amino acids. CDR3 sequence reads: CASSWTGTGELFF. The CDR3 DNA reads as TGTGCCAGCAGCTGGACAGGGACCGGGGAGCTGTTTTTT.

J is TRBJ2-3 and V is TRBV11-2; D might be TRBD2 (6 bases). The V end lost 0 bases, the J end lost 1 base, and 11 bases lay between the germline ends. This CDR3 spans 16 amino acids. CDR1 and CDR2 from the germline V gene are SGHAT and FQNNGV. The CDR3 protein is CASSLEGGYGTDTQYF. In DNA, the CDR3 is TGTGCCAGCAGCTTAGAAGGAGGGTACGGCACAGATACGCAGTATTTT.

This clone was observed a single time. The rearrangement uses TRBV29-1 and TRBJ2-7, with TRBD1 identical over 9 bases. The V gene's germline CDR1 is SQVTM and CDR2 ANQGSEA. The CDR3 length is 14 residues. V lost 6 bases and J lost 3; bases outside the gene matches: 9. The CDR3 DNA follows: TGCAGCGTATCAATACAGGGGGCGAGCTACGAGCAGTACTTC. This gives the protein CSVSIQGASYEQYF.

V and J are TRBV6-2 or TRBV6-3 and TRBJ1-6; D gene ambiguous. Germline V gives CDR1 MNHEY, CDR2 SVGEGT. The CDR3 is 15 amino acids. V dropped 2 bases and J dropped 9 bases, with 14 bases sitting between them. CDR3 in amino acids: CASSYLLGGGSPLHF. CDR3 nucleotides: TGTGCCAGCAGTTACCTTTTAGGAGGCGGTTCACCCCTCCACTTT.

This chain uses TRBV7-2 with TRBJ2-3; perhaps TRBD1 as D (5 bases). The germline V and J ends were trimmed by 3 bases and 5 bases, with 15 bases remaining between them. Germline V gene lookup returns CDR1 SGHTA and CDR2 FQGNSA. The CDR3 is 15 residues long. The CDR3, as DNA: TGTGCCAGCAGCTTGAGACCTCCAAGGGGAGATACGCAGTATTTT. It codes for CASSLRPPRGDTQYF. Drawing the rest from reference TRBV7-2 and TRBJ2-3, the complete variable domain is GAGVSQSPSNKVTEKGKDVELRCDPISGHTALYWYRQSLGQGLEFLIYFQGNSAPDKSGLPSDRFSAERTGGSVSTLTIQRTQQEDSAVYLCASSLRPPRGDTQYFGPGTRLTVL.